The 28 T cell receptor beta chains listed next were all sequenced from one sample in a study of cytomegalovirus exposure and HLA in healthy donors. Use of 60 Vbeta and 13 Jbeta primers characterized the PCR. Assay used: immunoSEQ multiplex PCR; TCRdb lists only in-frame clones, some missing. Of 200,000 to 250,000 clones in the sample, approximately 80% were seen once. The source material was PBMCs. Receptor source: a boy aged 2 to 10 in good health and CMV-seronegative.

The gene calls are TRBV7-2 and TRBJ2-2; a weak D match, TRBD2 (5 bases). The ends were cut back, 2 bases at V and 5 bases at J, with 12 bases in the middle. The CDR3 is made up of 15 amino acids. Looked up from germline, CDR1 is SGHTA and CDR2 is FQGNSA. The chain's CDR3 is CASSLRVRRTGELFF. For the CDR3, the DNA is TGTGCCAGCAGCTTACGTGTCAGGAGGACCGGGGAGCTGTTTTTT.

The rearrangement uses TRBV2 and TRBJ1-2; D gene uncertain. Germline CDR1 reads SNHLY; CDR2 reads FYNNEI. The ends were cut back, 3 bases at V and 2 bases at J, with 7 bases in the middle. This CDR3 has 13 amino acids. The CDR3: CASSDEGNYGYTF. The CDR3 DNA reads TGTGCCAGCAGTGACGAGGGCAACTATGGCTACACCTTC.

This sequence joins TRBV21-1 and TRBJ2-7; the DNA was not compared with TRBD2, the D call given in the table. TRBV21-1 is recorded as a pseudogene. The CDR3 has 15 amino acids. CDR3 DNA: TGTGCCAGCGAGACCTCCGGGACTAGCGACCACGAGCAGTACTTC. Amino acid sequence: CASETSGTSDHEQYF.

V usage is TRBV4-1 and J usage is TRBJ2-1, with 7 bases aligning to TRBD2. Losses at the gene ends were 0 bases for V and 2 bases for J; bases not matched to a gene: 7. This CDR3 comprises 17 residues. Germline CDR1 reads MGHRA; CDR2 reads YSYEKL. The CDR3 here is CASSQDPASGAYNEQFF. CDR3 DNA sequence: TGCGCCAGCAGCCAAGATCCCGCTAGCGGAGCCTACAATGAGCAGTTCTTC.

This rearrangement joins TRBV30 to TRBJ2-1; TRBD2 matches 9 bases. J lost 6 bases, V lost 5 bases, and 8 bases had no gene match. This CDR3 is 14 amino acids long. In germline, CDR1 is GTSNPN, CDR2 SVGIG (reference sequence). The CDR3 here is CAWGSGRGSNEQFF. In DNA, the CDR3 is TGTGCCTGGGGTAGCGGGAGAGGGTCCAATGAGCAGTTCTTC.

This chain joins TRBV7-9 and TRBJ1-4, with TRBD1 as a possible D gene (5 bases). V lost 4 bases and J 2 bases, leaving 14 bases between the germline ends. The CDR3 has 16 residues. Germline CDR1 SEHNR, CDR2 FQNEAQ (reference sequence). The CDR3 region is CASSYAGGSTNEKLFF. CDR3 nucleotides: TGTGCCAGCAGCTACGCGGGGGGGAGTACTAATGAAAAACTGTTTTTT.

The chain employs TRBV28 and TRBJ2-5, with a weak D call TRBD1 (6 bases). The tail of the sequence fits TRBJ2-7 better, so the J call may be wrong. In germline, CDR1 is MDHEN, CDR2 SYDVKM. This CDR3 contains 13 residues. For the CDR3, the DNA is TGTGCCAGCAGTGAGACAGGCGCCTACGAGCAGTACTTC. The encoded protein is CASSETGAYEQYF.

The chain is built from TRBV4-1 and TRBJ1-5; D unresolved. This CDR3 spans 14 amino acids. With 0 bases removed from V and 4 bases from J, the gap between germline ends came to 7 bases. CDR1 and CDR2 (germline): MGHRA, YSYEKL. CDR3 DNA: TGCGCCAGCAGCCAAGATCGTGTGAATCAGCCCCAGCATTTT. As protein: CASSQDRVNQPQHF.

CDR3 DNA: TGTGCCAGCAGCCCTAGGACTAGCAGCTCCTACGAGCAGTACTTC. It translates to CASSPRTSSSYEQYF. The rearrangement uses TRBV28 and TRBJ2-7, with 8 positions matching TRBD2. V lost 6 bases to trimming and J lost 0 bases; unmatched junction nucleotides: 7. The CDR3 covers 15 residues. CDR1 and CDR2 (germline): MDHEN, SYDVKM.

This chain links TRBV2 with TRBJ2-3, with TRBD2 identical over 7 bases. Per the germline V gene, CDR1 is SNHLY and CDR2 is FYNNEI. Trimming at V came to 1 base and at J to 4 bases, leaving 8 bases not matched to a gene. This CDR3 has 16 residues. This CDR3 is CASSEGVGGMPDTQYF. The CDR3 DNA sequence: TGTGCCAGCAGTGAAGGGGTGGGGGGGATGCCAGATACGCAGTATTTT. Together with reference TRBV2 and TRBJ2-3, the CDR3 gives the full variable domain: EPEVTQTPSHQVTQMGQEVILRCVPISNHLYFYWYRQILGQKVEFLVSFYNNEISEKSEIFDDQFSVERPDGSNFTLKIRSTKLEDSAMYFCASSEGVGGMPDTQYFGPGTRLTVL.

This sequence joins TRBV7-9 and TRBJ2-5; D might be TRBD1 (6 bases). V was cut by 4 bases and J by 1 base, with 10 bases left in between. The CDR3 length is 14 residues. CDR1 and CDR2 (germline): SEHNR, FQNEAQ (reference sequence). CDR3 in amino acids: CASSSQGTQETQYF. CDR3 sequence (DNA): TGTGCCAGCAGCTCCCAGGGGACCCAAGAGACCCAGTACTTC.

This chain's CDR3 is CASSTQREGYEQYF. The CDR3 nucleotides are TGTGCCAGCAGTACTCAGCGGGAGGGCTACGAGCAGTACTTC. V is TRBV2 and J is TRBJ2-7; 10 bases agree with TRBD2. This CDR3 region has 14 residues. V trimming: 5 bases; J trimming: 3 bases; junction bases outside the gene matches: 4. Germline values: CDR1 SNHLY, CDR2 FYNNEI.

The chain joins TRBV10-2 to TRBJ1-2; 10 bases align to TRBD1. V trimming: 8 bases; J trimming: 3 bases; junction bases outside the gene matches: 3. The CDR3 covers 13 residues. Germline loops: CDR1 WSHSY, CDR2 SAAADI. The CDR3 DNA sequence: TGCGCCAGCGGCGGACAGGGGGACTATGGCTACACCTTC. Translating it yields CASGGQGDYGYTF.

The chain recombines TRBV14 with TRBJ1-5; no definite D call. CDR1 and CDR2 from the germline V gene are SGHDN and FVKESK. V dropped 4 bases and J dropped 0 bases, with 10 bases sitting between them. CDR3 size: 15 residues. In nucleotides, the CDR3 is TGTGCCAGCAGCCCGGCGGATTATAGCAATCAGCCCCAGCATTTT. Protein product: CASSPADYSNQPQHF. The full variable domain, rest sourced from reference TRBV14 and TRBJ1-5, is EAGVTQFPSHSVIEKGQTVTLRCDPISGHDNLYWYRRVMGKEIKFLLHFVKESKQDESGMPNNRFLAERTGGTYSTLKVQPAELEDSGVYFCASSPADYSNQPQHFGDGTRLSIL.

This chain connects TRBV10-3 to TRBJ1-1; the D is unclear. The CDR3 has 15 amino acids. V was trimmed by 3 bases and J by 1 base, leaving 12 bases between them. Germline V gene data show CDR1 as ENHRY and CDR2 as SYGVKD. The CDR3 nucleotides are TGTGCCATCAGTGACCACAACACCCCGAACACTGAAGCTTTCTTT. Its protein product is CAISDHNTPNTEAFF.

V usage is TRBV4-2 and J usage is TRBJ2-1, with TRBD2 as a possible D gene (6 bases). The CDR3 contains 18 residues. Trimming pared 1 base from V and 0 bases from J, leaving 16 bases between. CDR1 LGHNA and CDR2 YNFKEQ come from the germline V gene. Here the CDR3 reads CASSQGPPGGSSYNEQFF. The CDR3 nucleotides read TGTGCCAGCAGCCAAGGTCCTCCCGGGGGAAGCTCCTACAATGAGCAGTTCTTC.

This clone was detected only once. Here the CDR3 reads CAWARRQGTNTQYF. The CDR3 DNA reads TGTGCCTGGGCCCGACGACAGGGAACTAATACGCAGTATTTT. This chain links TRBV30 with TRBJ2-3; 7 bases map to TRBD1. CDR3 length equals 14 residues. Germline V gene lookup returns CDR1 GTSNPN and CDR2 SVGIG (reference sequence). V trimming: 5 bases; J trimming: 7 bases; junction bases outside the gene matches: 12.

The chain links TRBV9 to TRBJ2-1; D call uncertain. This CDR3 has 19 amino acids. Germline CDR1 and CDR2: SGDLS and YYNGEE. The V and J ends lost 0 bases and 2 bases respectively, with 21 bases between them. The CDR3 bases are TGTGCCAGCAGCGTAGCAGAGTGGGTCTCCCAGCGCCCCTACAATGAGCAGTTCTTC. Amino acids: CASSVAEWVSQRPYNEQFF.

The chain recombines TRBV19 with TRBJ1-5; no firm D call. Germline CDR1 and CDR2: LNHDA and SQIVND (reference sequence). Deletions cut 5 bases from V and 4 bases from J, with 15 bases between. This CDR3 is 15 amino acids long. The CDR3 here is CASSSLRDFNQPQHF. The CDR3 bases are TGTGCCAGTAGTTCCCTCCGGGATTTTAATCAGCCCCAGCATTTT. Full variable domain (remainder filled in from reference TRBV19 and TRBJ1-5): DGGITQSPKYLFRKEGQNVTLSCEQNLNHDAMYWYRQDPGQGLRLIYYSQIVNDFQKGDIAEGYSVSREKKESFPLTVTSAQKNPTAFYLCASSSLRDFNQPQHFGDGTRLSIL.

This clone showed up just a few times. This chain connects TRBV29-1 to TRBJ1-1, with a possible D match to TRBD1 (6 bases). From germline, CDR1 is SQVTM and CDR2 ANQGSEA. Trimming took off 5 bases at V and 3 bases at J, with 13 bases between the two ends. The CDR3 is 13 amino acids. The CDR3 DNA sequence: TGCAGCGTTTCACAGGGAGGGGACACTGAAGCTTTCTTT. This encodes CSVSQGGDTEAFF.

This clone was picked up a small number of times. The chain links TRBV7-2 to TRBJ1-2; 12 nucleotides align to TRBD1. Germline CDR1 reads SGHTA; CDR2 reads FQGNSA. Unmatched junction bases numbered 7, after V lost 4 bases and J lost 7 bases. The CDR3 has 15 amino acids. The CDR3 reads CASSSRGQGASGYTF. The CDR3, as DNA: TGTGCCAGCAGCTCTCGGGGACAGGGGGCTAGTGGCTACACCTTC.

This clone was picked up one time. The rearrangement uses TRBV19 and TRBJ2-6; D is perhaps TRBD1 (6 bases). CDR3 length: 15 residues. The V end was cut by 6 bases, the J end by 3 bases, with 12 bases between. Germline lookup yields CDR1 LNHDA and CDR2 SQIVND (reference sequence). CDR3 bases: TGTGCCAGTAGCCCAACAGGGTTTGGGGCCAACGTCCTGACTTTC. Translated: CASSPTGFGANVLTF.

The chain carries TRBV6-1 and TRBJ1-6, with 8 bases that match TRBD1. The CDR3 runs to 16 residues. Germline CDR1 and CDR2: MNHNS and SASEGT. Trimming at V came to 2 bases and at J to 5 bases, leaving 5 bases not matched to a gene. CDR3 in amino acids: CASSESRQGHNSPLHF. As DNA, the CDR3 is TGTGCCAGCAGTGAATCGAGACAGGGGCATAATTCACCCCTCCACTTT.

This chain joins TRBV15 and TRBJ1-1, with D unclear. Trimming removed 3 bases from V and 7 bases from J, with 15 bases in between. The germline gives CDR1 LNHNV, CDR2 YYDKDF (reference sequence). The CDR3 consists of 14 residues. The CDR3 here is CATSSAQIGGEAFF. CDR3 DNA: TGTGCCACCAGCAGCGCCCAGATCGGAGGTGAAGCTTTCTTT.

This clone was counted a few times. The CDR3 loop is CASSTFGVDSYEQYF. As DNA, the CDR3 is TGCGCCAGCTCGACCTTCGGGGTTGACTCCTACGAGCAGTACTTC. The chain has TRBV5-1 and TRBJ2-7, with a weak D call TRBD2 (5 bases). This CDR3 contains 15 residues. Germline V gene lookup returns CDR1 SGHRS and CDR2 YFSETQ. V was clipped by 7 bases and J by 0 bases, with 17 bases between them.

The chain links TRBV6-5 to TRBJ2-1; weak D call: TRBD2 (6 bases). The CDR3 runs to 15 residues. Trimming took off 2 bases at V and 5 bases at J, with 13 bases between the two ends. Per germline, CDR1 MNHEY and CDR2 SVGAGI. The DNA for the CDR3 is TGTGCCAGCAGTTACCTAAGAGGAGGGGACAATGAGCAGTTCTTC. It specifies CASSYLRGGDNEQFF.

Only one count was recorded for this clone. The chain uses TRBV15 and TRBJ1-2; 8 bases agree with TRBD1. The V gene's germline CDR1 is LNHNV and CDR2 YYDKDF (reference sequence). J gave up 7 bases and V 0 bases, and 7 bases lay outside the gene matches. The CDR3 runs 15 residues. In DNA, the CDR3 is TGTGCCACCAGCAGAGATCGGCAGGGGGCGCTTGGCTACACCTTC. Its protein product is CATSRDRQGALGYTF.

There are a few counts of this clone. V gene TRBV27 combines with J gene TRBJ1-6; D gene unclear. Trimming shortened V by 5 bases and J by 7 bases, and 12 bases separated the two germline ends. The germline V gene has CDR1 MNHEY and CDR2 SMNVEV (reference sequence). The CDR3 runs 14 residues. The DNA of the CDR3 is TGTGCCAGCAGTCCAATCGGGGAGAATTCACCCCTCCACTTT. It specifies CASSPIGENSPLHF.